This entry lists 8 T cell receptor beta chains sequenced from one sample in a study of spatial heterogeneity in lung cancer (dated by TCRdb to the late 2010s). Explained via the paper, the time point label denotes: sample taken at primary tumor resection. The protocol used for the library was 5' RACE. Instrument used: NextSeq 500. Starting from the raw public reads, TCRdb applied fastp trimming at Q25, assembled clones with MiXCR and retained in-frame beta chains. When rows share a CDR3 protein, they turn into one entry using the most common DNA and genes. Present in this sample are 55,000 to 70,000 distinct CDR3 sequences, about 6.3% of which were seen just once. The top ten hold roughly 14% of the sample. The sample was PBMCs, taken at surgery. These receptors all come from a female donor with early-stage non-small cell lung cancer.

This clonotype was recorded once. This chain connects TRBV28 to TRBJ1-2, with 10 bases matching TRBD1. V shed 6 bases, J shed 2 bases, and the junction held 6 bases outside the gene matches. This CDR3 has 15 residues. Germline loops: CDR1 MDHEN, CDR2 SYDVKM. The CDR3: CASSPGQGGNYGYTF. The CDR3 coding sequence is TGTGCCAGCAGCCCTGGACAGGGGGGAAACTATGGCTACACCTTC.

This clonotype turned up a few times. The rearrangement uses TRBV6-5 and TRBJ2-5; tentative D call: TRBD1 (6 bases). Trimming removed 4 bases at V and 2 bases at J, with 11 bases between. Germline V gene data show CDR1 as MNHEY and CDR2 as SVGAGI. The CDR3 sequence is 14 residues long. The CDR3 DNA sequence: TGTGCCAGCAGTTCGGTGGACAGACAAGAGACCCAGTACTTC. Translated, it gives CASSSVDRQETQYF.

This clonotype has only a few counts. The chain carries TRBV9 and TRBJ2-1; 8 bases are shared with TRBD2. Trimming cost V 1 base and J 6 bases; bases outside gene matches: 9. Germline V gives CDR1 SGDLS, CDR2 YYNGEE. The CDR3 runs 16 residues. The CDR3 DNA follows: TGTGCCAGCAGCGTAAGCGGACTAGCTTTGGTCAATGAGCAGTTCTTC. This codes for CASSVSGLALVNEQFF. The full variable domain, in which reference TRBV9 and TRBJ2-1 provide the parts outside the CDR3, is DSGVTQTPKHLITATGQRVTLRCSPRSGDLSVYWYQQSLDQGLQFLIQYYNGEERAKGNILERFSAQQFPDLHSELNLSSLELGDSALYFCASSVSGLALVNEQFFGPGTRLTVL.

The CDR3 protein is CASSFALAADTQYF. The CDR3 DNA follows: TGTGCCAGCAGTTTTGCGCTAGCAGCAGATACGCAGTATTTT. This chain uses TRBV28 with TRBJ2-3; D possibly corresponds to TRBD2 (5 bases). With 3 bases removed from V and 4 bases from J, the gap between germline ends came to 11 bases. This CDR3 contains 14 residues. In germline, CDR1 is MDHEN, CDR2 SYDVKM. The full variable domain, rest sourced from reference TRBV28 and TRBJ2-3, is DVKVTQSSRYLVKRTGEKVFLECVQDMDHENMFWYRQDPGLGLRLIYFSYDVKMKEKGDIPEGYSVSREKKERFSLILESASTNQTSMYLCASSFALAADTQYFGPGTRLTVL.

This clonotype came up a few times. The rearrangement joins TRBV7-2 to TRBJ2-5; D ambiguous. V lost 5 bases to trimming and J lost 1 base, with 8 bases between them. The CDR3 is 13 residues long. Germline V gene data show CDR1 as SGHTA and CDR2 as FQGNSA. CDR3 residues: CASSRTIQETQYF. Here the CDR3 DNA reads TGTGCCAGCAGCCGAACCATCCAAGAGACCCAGTACTTC.

This rearrangement joins TRBV18 to TRBJ2-5, with 8 positions matching TRBD2. The junction had 1 base not matched to a gene; V was cut back by 2 bases and J by 5 bases. Germline V gene data show CDR1 as KGHSH and CDR2 as LQKENI. The CDR3 is 13 amino acids. The CDR3 region is CASSPSGGETQYF. CDR3 bases: TGTGCCAGCTCACCAAGCGGGGGTGAGACCCAGTACTTC.

This clonotype was counted at least ten times. The chain couples TRBV6-5 to TRBJ1-4, with 8 bases that match TRBD1. CDR1 MNHEY and CDR2 SVGAGI come from the germline V gene. CDR3 length: 15 amino acids. V trimming: 5 bases; J trimming: 7 bases; junction bases outside the gene matches: 9. CDR3 loop: CASSGTGQGGEKLFF. The CDR3 nucleotides are TGTGCCAGCAGTGGGACCGGACAGGGCGGTGAAAAACTGTTTTTT.

This clonotype occurred a few times. This chain links TRBV6-5 with TRBJ1-1, with 7 bases that match TRBD1. CDR1 MNHEY and CDR2 SVGAGI come from the germline V gene. J lost 0 bases, V lost 5 bases, and 6 bases had no gene match. This CDR3 spans 15 amino acids. The CDR3 is CASSLSGTVNTEAFF. In nucleotides, the CDR3 is TGTGCCAGCAGTCTCTCCGGGACAGTGAACACTGAAGCTTTCTTT.